This T cell receptor beta chain was observed in a study of T cell responses to AZD1222 COVID-19 vaccine. Study overall: Second-dose groups at about 4 or about 12 weeks were pooled. Findings and limits, study-wide: No day 14 peak samples; only post-peak repertoires were characterized. Females made up more of the donors, who were largely white British, and clonal diversity may have come out too low. Along spike, vaccine-associated CD4 TCRs were found throughout, with dominance at 160-218 and 743-854.

Trimming took off 2 bases at V and 4 bases at J, with 12 bases between the two ends. Germline CDR1 is SGHNT and CDR2 is YYREEE (reference sequence). The CDR3 is 14 residues long. This clone has only a few counts. Antigen specificity is unknown. Profiling relied on immunoSEQ multiplex PCR, and the TCRdb table lists in-frame clones only, not all of them. The data contain 150,000 or so clones, 92% of them singletons. This clonotype originated in an adult in good health. The material sequenced was peripheral blood, taken on day 0 of AZD1222 vaccination. The chain uses TRBV5-4 and TRBJ2-5; D might be TRBD1 or TRBD2, each matching 6 bases. The DNA for the CDR3 is TGTGCCAGCAGCTTAGAGGGGGGTAGAGAGACCCAGTACTTC. Its protein product is CASSLEGGRETQYF.